Following are 6 T cell receptor beta chains from one sample sequenced in a study of identical twins (dated by TCRdb to 2016 to 2017). The library was prepared using 5' RACE. TCRdb lists the instrument as Illumina HiSeq 2000. The public reads were run again by TCRdb, first through fastp at Q25 and then through MiXCR, and only productive beta chains were kept. Rows are unified per CDR3 protein, each entry keeping the most common DNA and genes. The sample profile shows 700,000 or so distinct CDR3 sequences; roughly 20% of them were found once. The ten largest clones take up more than 4% of the sample. The sample also formed part of further work on T cells expressing NK-cell markers.

Sequenced: PBMCs. The receptor source for this set is a woman aged 18-35 years in good health.

In this sample, this clonotype turned up many times. The rearrangement joins TRBV20-1 to TRBJ2-1; no clear D. Germline CDR1 DFQATT, CDR2 SNEGSKA (reference sequence). The V end lost 7 bases, the J end lost 4 bases, and 14 bases lay between the germline ends. The CDR3 length is 13 residues. The CDR3 DNA reads TGCAGTGTCCGACCCCTGGCATACAATGAGCAGTTCTTC. The encoded protein is CSVRPLAYNEQFF.

J is TRBJ1-1 and V is TRBV12-3 or TRBV12-4; D not certain. The V end was cut by 2 bases, the J end by 3 bases, with 7 bases between. The CDR3 totals 13 residues. CDR3 in amino acids: CASSLNSDTEAFF. CDR3 DNA: TGTGCCAGCAGTTTAAACAGCGACACTGAAGCTTTCTTT.

This clonotype was seen repeatedly, ten times or more. This chain uses TRBV19 with TRBJ2-1; unclear D gene. Germline values: CDR1 LNHDA, CDR2 SQIVND (reference sequence). V was pared by 3 bases and J by 3 bases, with 9 bases between. This CDR3 is 14 amino acids long. Here the CDR3 DNA reads TGTGCCAGTAGTATGGTCTCTGACTACAATGAGCAGTTCTTC. This gives the protein CASSMVSDYNEQFF.

This clonotype was observed at least ten times. The V and J genes are TRBV12-3 or TRBV12-4 and TRBJ2-3; D uncertain. The CDR3 is 16 residues long. The V and J ends lost 2 bases and 0 bases respectively, with 12 bases between them. The CDR3: CASSLNLHPSTDTQYF. In DNA form, the CDR3 reads TGTGCCAGCAGTTTAAACCTTCACCCTAGCACAGATACGCAGTATTTT.

This clonotype was seen a few times. J is TRBJ1-6 and V is TRBV6-1, with D possibly matching TRBD1 (5 bases). V was cut by 6 bases and J by 8 bases, with 17 bases left in between. Germline CDR1 reads MNHNS; CDR2 reads SASEGT. CDR3 length: 15 residues. This CDR3 is CASSRTLVEDSPLHF. In DNA form, the CDR3 reads TGTGCCAGCAGCCGGACACTGGTAGAGGATTCACCCCTCCACTTT.

The chain employs TRBV12-3 or TRBV12-4 and TRBJ1-1; no firm D call. The CDR3 is 14 amino acids. Trimming left V 5 bases short and J 5 bases short, with 15 bases between. CDR3 sequence: CASSPQRGWTEAFF. The CDR3 DNA is TGTGCCAGCAGTCCCCAACGGGGTTGGACTGAAGCTTTCTTT.